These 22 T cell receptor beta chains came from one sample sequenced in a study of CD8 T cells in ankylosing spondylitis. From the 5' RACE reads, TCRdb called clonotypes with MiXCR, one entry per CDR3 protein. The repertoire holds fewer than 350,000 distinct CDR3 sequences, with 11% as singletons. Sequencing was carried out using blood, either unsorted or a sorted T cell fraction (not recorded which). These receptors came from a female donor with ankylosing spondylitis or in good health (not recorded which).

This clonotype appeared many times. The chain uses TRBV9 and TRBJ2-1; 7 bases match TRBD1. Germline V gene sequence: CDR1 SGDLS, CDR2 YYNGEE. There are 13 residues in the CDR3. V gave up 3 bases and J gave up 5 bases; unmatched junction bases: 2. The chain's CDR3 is CASSATGDNEQFF. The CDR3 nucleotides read TGTGCCAGCAGCGCTACAGGGGACAATGAGCAGTTCTTC. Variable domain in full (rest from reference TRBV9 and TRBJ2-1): DSGVTQTPKHLITATGQRVTLRCSPRSGDLSVYWYQQSLDQGLQFLIQYYNGEERAKGNILERFSAQQFPDLHSELNLSSLELGDSALYFCASSATGDNEQFFGPGTRLTVL.

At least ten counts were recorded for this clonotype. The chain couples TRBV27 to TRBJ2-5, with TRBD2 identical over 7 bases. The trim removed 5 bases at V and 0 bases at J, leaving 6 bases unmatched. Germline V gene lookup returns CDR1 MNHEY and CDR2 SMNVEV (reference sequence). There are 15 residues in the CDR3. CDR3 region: CASSRTLANQETQYF. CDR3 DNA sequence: TGTGCCAGCAGTCGCACACTAGCGAACCAAGAGACCCAGTACTTC.

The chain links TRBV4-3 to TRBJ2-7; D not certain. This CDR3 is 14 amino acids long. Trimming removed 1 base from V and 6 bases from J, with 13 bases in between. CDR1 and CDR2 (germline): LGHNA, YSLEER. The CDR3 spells CASSQAWPLSEQYF. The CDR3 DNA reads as TGCGCCAGCAGCCAAGCCTGGCCCTTATCCGAGCAGTACTTC.

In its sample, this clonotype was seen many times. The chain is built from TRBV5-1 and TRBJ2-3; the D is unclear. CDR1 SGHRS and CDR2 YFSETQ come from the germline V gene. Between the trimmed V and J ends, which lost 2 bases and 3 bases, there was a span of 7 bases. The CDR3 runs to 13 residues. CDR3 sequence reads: CASSLLQTDTQYF. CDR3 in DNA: TGCGCCAGCAGCTTACTCCAAACAGATACGCAGTATTTT.

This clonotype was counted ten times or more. The CDR3 DNA is TGCGCCAGCAGCTTGGCTCAAGGAGGCTCCTACGAGCAGTACTTC. This codes for CASSLAQGGSYEQYF. This chain connects TRBV5-1 to TRBJ2-7, with a weak D call TRBD2 (5 bases). The CDR3 spans 15 residues. Germline CDR1 is SGHRS and CDR2 is YFSETQ. V lost 0 bases, J lost 0 bases, and 10 bases lay in between.

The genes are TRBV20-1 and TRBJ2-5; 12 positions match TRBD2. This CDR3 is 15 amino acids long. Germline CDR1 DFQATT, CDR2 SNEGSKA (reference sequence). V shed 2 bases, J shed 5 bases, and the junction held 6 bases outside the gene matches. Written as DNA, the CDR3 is TGCAGTGCTAGACGGACTAGCGGGGAGTGGGAGACCCAGTACTTC. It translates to CSARRTSGEWETQYF.

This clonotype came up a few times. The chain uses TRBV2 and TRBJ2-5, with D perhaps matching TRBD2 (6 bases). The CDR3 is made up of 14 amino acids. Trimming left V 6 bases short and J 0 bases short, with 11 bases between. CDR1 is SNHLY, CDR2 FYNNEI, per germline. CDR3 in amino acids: CASRDAGYQETQYF. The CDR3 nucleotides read TGTGCCAGCAGGGACGCGGGGTACCAAGAGACCCAGTACTTC.

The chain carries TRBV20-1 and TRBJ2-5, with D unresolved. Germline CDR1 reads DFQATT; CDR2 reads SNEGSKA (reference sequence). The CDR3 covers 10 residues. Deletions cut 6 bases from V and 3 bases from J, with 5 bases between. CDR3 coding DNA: TGCAGTGCGATGGAAGAGACCCAGTACTTC. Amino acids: CSAMEETQYF.

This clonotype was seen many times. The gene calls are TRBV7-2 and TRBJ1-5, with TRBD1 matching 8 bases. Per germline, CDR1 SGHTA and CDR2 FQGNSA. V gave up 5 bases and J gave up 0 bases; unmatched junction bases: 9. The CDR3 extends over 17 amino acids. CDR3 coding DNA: TGTGCCAGCAGCCCCGACAGGGGTTTCAATAGCAATCAGCCCCAGCATTTT. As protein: CASSPDRGFNSNQPQHF.

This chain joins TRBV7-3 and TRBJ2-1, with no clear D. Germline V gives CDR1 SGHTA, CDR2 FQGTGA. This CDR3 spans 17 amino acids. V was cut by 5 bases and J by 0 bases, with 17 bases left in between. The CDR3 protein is CASSLRDSISSYNEQFF. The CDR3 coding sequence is TGTGCCAGCAGCCTCCGTGACTCTATCAGCTCCTACAATGAGCAGTTCTTC.

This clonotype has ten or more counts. CDR3 loop: CSASWTAYEQYF. The CDR3 DNA sequence: TGCAGTGCTAGCTGGACAGCGTACGAGCAGTACTTC. The chain is built from TRBV20-1 and TRBJ2-7, with D tentatively TRBD1 (6 bases). The CDR3 totals 12 residues. Trimming took off 3 bases at V and 4 bases at J, with 10 bases between the two ends. Germline CDR1 and CDR2: DFQATT and SNEGSKA (reference sequence).

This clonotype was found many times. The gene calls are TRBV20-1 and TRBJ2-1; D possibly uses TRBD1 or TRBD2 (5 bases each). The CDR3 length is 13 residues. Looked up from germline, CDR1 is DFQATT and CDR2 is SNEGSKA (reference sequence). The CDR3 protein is CSVEGTVYNEQFF. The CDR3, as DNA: TGCAGCGTCGAAGGGACGGTGTACAATGAGCAGTTCTTC.

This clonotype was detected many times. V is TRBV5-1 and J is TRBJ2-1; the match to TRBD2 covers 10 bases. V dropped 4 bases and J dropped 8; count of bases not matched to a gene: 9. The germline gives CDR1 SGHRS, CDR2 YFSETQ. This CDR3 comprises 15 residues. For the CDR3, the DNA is TGCGCCAGCAGCGACCCTAGCGGGAGTGGATATGAGCAGTTCTTC. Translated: CASSDPSGSGYEQFF.

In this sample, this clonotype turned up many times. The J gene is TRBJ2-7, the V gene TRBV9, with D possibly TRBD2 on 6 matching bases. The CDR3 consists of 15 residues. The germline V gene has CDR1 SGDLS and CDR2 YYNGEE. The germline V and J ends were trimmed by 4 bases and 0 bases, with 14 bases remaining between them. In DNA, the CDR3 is TGTGCCAGCAGCACCGGGACTTTGAGCTCCTACGAGCAGTACTTC. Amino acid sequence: CASSTGTLSSYEQYF. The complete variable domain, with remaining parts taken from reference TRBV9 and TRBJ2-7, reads DSGVTQTPKHLITATGQRVTLRCSPRSGDLSVYWYQQSLDQGLQFLIQYYNGEERAKGNILERFSAQQFPDLHSELNLSSLELGDSALYFCASSTGTLSSYEQYFGPGTRLTVT.

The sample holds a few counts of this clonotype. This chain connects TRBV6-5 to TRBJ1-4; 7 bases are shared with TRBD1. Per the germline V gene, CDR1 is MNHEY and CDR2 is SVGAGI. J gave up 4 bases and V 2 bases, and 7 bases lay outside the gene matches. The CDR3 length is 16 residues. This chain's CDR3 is CASSYGPTGSNEKLFF. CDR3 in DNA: TGTGCCAGCAGTTACGGGCCGACAGGGAGTAATGAAAAACTGTTTTTT.

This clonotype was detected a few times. CDR3 protein: CASSSPAGDTDTQYF. In DNA, the CDR3 is TGTGCCAGCAGCTCCCCCGCAGGCGATACAGATACGCAGTATTTT. V and J are TRBV7-9 and TRBJ2-3; D unresolved. This CDR3 spans 15 amino acids. The germline V gene encodes CDR1 SEHNR and CDR2 FQNEAQ (reference sequence). The V gene lost 4 bases and the J gene lost 3 bases, with 14 bases spanning the gap. The complete variable domain, with remaining parts taken from reference TRBV7-9 and TRBJ2-3, reads DTGVSQNPRHKITKRGQNVTFRCDPISEHNRLYWYRQTLGQGPEFLTYFQNEAQLEKSRLLSDRFSAERPKGSFSTLEIQRTEQGDSAMYLCASSSPAGDTDTQYFGPGTRLTVL.

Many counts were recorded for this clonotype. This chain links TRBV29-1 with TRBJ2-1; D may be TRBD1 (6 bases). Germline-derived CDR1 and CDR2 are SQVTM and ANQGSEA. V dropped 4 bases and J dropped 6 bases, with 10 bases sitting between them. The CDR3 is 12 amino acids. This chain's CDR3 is CSVGGHSNEQFF. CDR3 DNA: TGCAGCGTTGGGGGACATAGCAATGAGCAGTTCTTC.

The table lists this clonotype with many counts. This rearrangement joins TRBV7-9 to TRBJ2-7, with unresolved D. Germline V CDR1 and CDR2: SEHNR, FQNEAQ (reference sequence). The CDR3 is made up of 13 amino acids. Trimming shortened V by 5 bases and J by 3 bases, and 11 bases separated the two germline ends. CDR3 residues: CASSPGFLYEQYF. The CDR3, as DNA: TGTGCCAGCAGCCCAGGATTCCTCTACGAGCAGTACTTC.

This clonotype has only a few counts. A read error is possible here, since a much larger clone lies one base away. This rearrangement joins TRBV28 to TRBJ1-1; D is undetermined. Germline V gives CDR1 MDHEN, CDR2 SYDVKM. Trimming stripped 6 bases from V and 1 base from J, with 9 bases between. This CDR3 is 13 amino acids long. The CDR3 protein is CASSQNQNTEAFF. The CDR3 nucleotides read TGTGCCAGCAGCCAAAACCAGAACACTGAAGCTTTCTTT.

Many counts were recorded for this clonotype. This CDR3 is CAHRGGPNTDTQYF. The CDR3, as DNA: TGTGCTCATAGGGGGGGCCCAAACACAGATACGCAGTATTTT. V usage is TRBV10-3 and J usage is TRBJ2-3; tentative D call: TRBD2 (7 bases). Germline V gene sequence: CDR1 ENHRY, CDR2 SYGVKD. CDR3 size: 14 residues.

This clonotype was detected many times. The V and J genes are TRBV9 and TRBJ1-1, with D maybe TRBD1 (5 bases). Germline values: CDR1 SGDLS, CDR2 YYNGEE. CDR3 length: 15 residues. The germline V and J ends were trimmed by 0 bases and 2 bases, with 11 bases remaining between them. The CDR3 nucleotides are TGTGCCAGCAGCGTAGGGGGGACGCGCAACACTGAAGCTTTCTTT. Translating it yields CASSVGGTRNTEAFF.

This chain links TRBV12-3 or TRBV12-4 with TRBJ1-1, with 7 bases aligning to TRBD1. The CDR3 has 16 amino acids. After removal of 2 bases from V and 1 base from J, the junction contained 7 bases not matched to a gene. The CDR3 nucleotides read TGTGCCAGCAGTTTAATGGCGACAGGGAGGAACACTGAAGCTTTCTTT. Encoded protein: CASSLMATGRNTEAFF.